Listed below are T cell receptor beta chains from one sample, sequenced in a study of T-cell reconstitution after alpha-beta-depleted transplantation in children. TCRdb passed the PCR reads through MiXCR, listing each CDR3 protein once. The sample lists around 380,000 distinct CDR3 sequences; approximately 11% were seen once. The sequences come from PBMCs from the stem cell graft donor, collected from the stem cell graft. These receptors all come from a human donor who donated a stem cell graft to a child with acute myeloid leukemia. CDR3s include the opening cysteine and the closing phenylalanine or tryptophan. Fields, in order: D gene, J gene, V gene, clone size, CDR3 protein, CDR3 DNA. A D gene is named only where the DNA matches it firmly. Some rows have no size entry. The others give once, few or many, or a class for an expanded clone.

NA TRBJ2-2 TRBV29-1 few CSVGAVNTGELFF TGCAGCGTTGGAGCAGTGAACACCGGGGAGCTGTTTTTT
NA TRBJ1-1 TRBV25-1 NA CASSVLWKTEAFF TGTGCCAGCAGTGTTTTATGGAAGACTGAAGCTTTCTTT
NA TRBJ2-2 TRBV6-2/TRBV6-3 many CASSYWGFGELFF TGTGCCAGCAGTTATTGGGGCTTCGGGGAGCTGTTTTTT
NA TRBJ1-2 TRBV9 NA CASSVAPTGNGYTF TGTGCCAGCAGCGTAGCCCCCACAGGGAACGGCTACACCTTC
TRBD2 TRBJ2-3 TRBV5-1 few CASSLQTSGAGDTQYF TGCGCCAGCAGCTTACAGACTAGCGGGGCGGGAGATACGCAGTATTTT
NA TRBJ2-7 TRBV20-1 few CSARDHDSGEQYF TGCAGTGCTAGAGATCACGACTCCGGCGAGCAGTACTTC
NA TRBJ2-4 TRBV11-2 few CASSLVGSRAKNIQYF TGTGCCAGCAGCTTAGTTGGGAGCAGGGCCAAAAACATTCAGTACTTC
NA TRBJ1-5 TRBV20-1 NA CSAVGGGGGNQPQHF TGCAGTGCGGTGGGGGGGGGTGGGGGCAATCAGCCCCAGCATTTT
TRBD2 TRBJ2-1 TRBV20-1 many CSAPRTSGVNEQFF TGCAGTGCTCCGCGGACTAGCGGGGTGAATGAGCAGTTCTTC
TRBD2 TRBJ2-3 TRBV6-5 NA CASSYSIPGGSTDTQYF TGTGCCAGCAGTTACTCGATTCCGGGAGGGAGCACAGATACGCAGTATTTT
NA TRBJ1-3 TRBV5-5 NA CASSLKQASGNTIYF TGTGCCAGCAGCTTGAAGCAGGCCTCTGGAAACACCATATATTTT
NA TRBJ2-3 TRBV7-8 NA CASSWGKADTQYF TGTGCCAGCAGTTGGGGGAAGGCGGATACGCAGTATTTT
TRBD2 TRBJ2-7 TRBV5-1 NA CASSFTTSGRMVSYEQYF TGCGCCAGCAGCTTCACGACTAGCGGGAGGATGGTCTCCTACGAGCAGTACTTC
NA TRBJ2-5 TRBV20-1 NA CSARSWGGLETQYF TGCAGTGCTAGATCGTGGGGGGGCCTGGAGACCCAGTACTTC
TRBD1 TRBJ2-3 TRBV7-2 few CASSLVQTSGQGRTDTQYF TGTGCCAGCAGCTTAGTGCAGACGAGCGGACAGGGTAGGACAGATACGCAGTATTTT
NA TRBJ2-2 TRBV29-1 NA CSVRRTGELFF TGCAGCGTTCGGAGGACCGGGGAGCTGTTTTTT
TRBD2 TRBJ2-5 TRBV10-3 NA CAISTTSGGSQETQYF TGTGCCATCAGCACCACTAGCGGGGGGTCTCAAGAGACCCAGTACTTC
NA TRBJ2-2 TRBV25-1 NA CASTPGGNTGELFF TGTGCCAGCACCCCTGGGGGGAACACCGGGGAGCTGTTTTTT
TRBD2 TRBJ2-3 TRBV12-3/TRBV12-4 many CATKPPGTGGPRNTQYF TGTGCCACTAAACCCCCTGGAACGGGAGGTCCCAGAAATACGCAGTATTTT
TRBD2 TRBJ2-1 TRBV6-5 NA CASSYTSSGRADNEQFF TGTGCCAGCAGTTACACTTCTAGCGGGAGGGCGGACAATGAGCAGTTCTTC
NA TRBJ2-1 TRBV15 NA CATSTDLYNEQFF TGTGCCACCAGCACCGATCTGTACAATGAGCAGTTCTTC
NA TRBJ2-1 TRBV20-1 NA CSARKGLGYNEQFF TGCAGTGCTAGAAAGGGACTGGGCTACAATGAGCAGTTCTTC
TRBD1 TRBJ1-2 TRBV20-1 few CSARDSVSPMGGYTF TGCAGTGCGCGGGACAGCGTTTCTCCGATGGGGGGCTACACCTTC
NA TRBJ1-6 TRBV5-6 NA CASSLVGGVGNSPLHF TGTGCCAGCAGCTTGGTGGGGGGGGTCGGAAATTCACCCCTCCACTTT
NA TRBJ2-3 TRBV10-3 NA CAISTGGSPDTQYF TGTGCCATCAGTACCGGAGGGAGCCCAGATACGCAGTATTTT
TRBD1 TRBJ1-1 TRBV19 many CASSMTGGVNTEAFF TGTGCCAGTAGTATGACAGGGGGCGTGAACACTGAAGCTTTCTTT